This TCR beta chain is drawn from a study of blood T cell repertoires in COVID-19. V shed 5 bases, J shed 5 bases, and the junction held 7 bases outside the gene matches. CDR1 and CDR2 (germline): SGHNT, YENEEA. The length of the CDR3 is 14 residues. Clones were sequenced by immunoSEQ multiplex PCR, and TCRdb holds only the in-frame ones, with some missing. The sample has about 180,000 clones; about 86% are singletons. The rearrangement uses TRBV11-3 and TRBJ1-1; TRBD1 agrees at 8 bases. The TCR originated in a woman in her twenties or thirties with active or convalescent COVID-19. Sequenced input: peripheral blood. CDR3 in DNA: TGTGCCAGCAGCAGCAGGGGGCTAGAGACTGAAGCTTTCTTT. It is translated as CASSSRGLETEAFF.